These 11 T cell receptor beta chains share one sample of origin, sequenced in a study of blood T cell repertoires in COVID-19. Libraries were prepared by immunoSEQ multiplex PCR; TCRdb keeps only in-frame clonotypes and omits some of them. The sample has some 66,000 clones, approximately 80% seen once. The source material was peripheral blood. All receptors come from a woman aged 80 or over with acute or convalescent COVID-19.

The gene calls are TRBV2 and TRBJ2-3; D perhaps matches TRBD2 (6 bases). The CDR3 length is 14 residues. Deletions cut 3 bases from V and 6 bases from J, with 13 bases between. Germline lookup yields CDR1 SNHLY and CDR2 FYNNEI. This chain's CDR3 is CASSDGDWGDTQYF. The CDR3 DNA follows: TGTGCCAGCAGTGATGGGGACTGGGGGGATACGCAGTATTTT.

The CDR3 DNA reads as TGCGCCAGCAGCTCGGGGGCAACCGGGACAGGGGACGAGCAGTACTTC. This sequence encodes CASSSGATGTGDEQYF. The chain couples TRBV5-1 to TRBJ2-7; 10 nucleotides line up with TRBD1. V trimming: 3 bases; J trimming: 5 bases; junction bases outside the gene matches: 11. Germline V gene lookup returns CDR1 SGHRS and CDR2 YFSETQ. The CDR3 length is 16 residues.

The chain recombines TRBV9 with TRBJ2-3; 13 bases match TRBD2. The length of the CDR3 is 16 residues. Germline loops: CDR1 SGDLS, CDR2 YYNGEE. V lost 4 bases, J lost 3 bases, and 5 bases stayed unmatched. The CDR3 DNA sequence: TGTGCCAGCAGCCCCCGGACTAGCGGGAGAACAGATACGCAGTATTTT. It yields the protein CASSPRTSGRTDTQYF.

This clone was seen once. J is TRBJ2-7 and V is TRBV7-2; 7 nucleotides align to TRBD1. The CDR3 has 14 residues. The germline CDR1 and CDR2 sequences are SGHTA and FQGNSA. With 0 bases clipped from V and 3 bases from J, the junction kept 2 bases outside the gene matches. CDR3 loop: CASSLATGSYEQYF. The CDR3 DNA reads TGTGCCAGCAGCTTAGCGACAGGGAGCTACGAGCAGTACTTC.

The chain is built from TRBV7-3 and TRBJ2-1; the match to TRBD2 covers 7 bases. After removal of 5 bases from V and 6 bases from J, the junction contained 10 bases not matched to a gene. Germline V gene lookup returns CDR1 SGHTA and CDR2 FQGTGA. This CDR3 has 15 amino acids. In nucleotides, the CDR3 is TGTGCCAGCAGCGACCTGGGGGGGTCGGGCAATGAGCAGTTCTTC. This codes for CASSDLGGSGNEQFF.

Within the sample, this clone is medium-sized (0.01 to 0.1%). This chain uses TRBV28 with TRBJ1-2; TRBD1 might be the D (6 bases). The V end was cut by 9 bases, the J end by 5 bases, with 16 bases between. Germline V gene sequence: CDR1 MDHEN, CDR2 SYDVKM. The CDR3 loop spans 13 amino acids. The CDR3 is CASRLDSNYGYTF. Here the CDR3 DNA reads TGTGCCAGTCGGCTGGACAGCAATTATGGCTACACCTTC.

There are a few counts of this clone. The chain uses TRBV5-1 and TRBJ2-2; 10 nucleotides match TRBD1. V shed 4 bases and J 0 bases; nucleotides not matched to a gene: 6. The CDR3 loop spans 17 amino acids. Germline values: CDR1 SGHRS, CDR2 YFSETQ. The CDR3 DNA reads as TGCGCCAGCAGCACGGGACAGGGGATCGCGAACACCGGGGAGCTGTTTTTT. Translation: CASSTGQGIANTGELFF.

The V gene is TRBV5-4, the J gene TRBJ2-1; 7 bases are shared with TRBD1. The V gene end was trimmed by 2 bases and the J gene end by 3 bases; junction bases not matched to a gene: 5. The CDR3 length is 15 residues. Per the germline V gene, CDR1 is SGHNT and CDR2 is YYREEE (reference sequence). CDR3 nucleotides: TGTGCCAGCAGCTTTTCCCAGGGGGTCTACAATGAGCAGTTCTTC. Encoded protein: CASSFSQGVYNEQFF.

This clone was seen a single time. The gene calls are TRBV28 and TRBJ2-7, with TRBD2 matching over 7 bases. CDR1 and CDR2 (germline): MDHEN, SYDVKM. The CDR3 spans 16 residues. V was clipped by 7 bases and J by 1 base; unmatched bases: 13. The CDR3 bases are TGTGCCAGCACCCAAGGGAGGGGCGTACCGTCCTACGAGCAGTACTTC. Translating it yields CASTQGRGVPSYEQYF.

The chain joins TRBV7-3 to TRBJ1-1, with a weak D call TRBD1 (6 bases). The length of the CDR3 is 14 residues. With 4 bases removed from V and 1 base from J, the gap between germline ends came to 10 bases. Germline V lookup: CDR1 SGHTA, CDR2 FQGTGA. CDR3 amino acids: CASSSNRENTEAFF. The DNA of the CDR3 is TGTGCCAGCAGCTCTAACAGGGAGAACACTGAAGCTTTCTTT.

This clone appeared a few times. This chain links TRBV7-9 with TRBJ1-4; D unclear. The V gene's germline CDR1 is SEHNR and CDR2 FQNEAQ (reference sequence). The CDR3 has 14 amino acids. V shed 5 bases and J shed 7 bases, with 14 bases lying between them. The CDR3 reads CASSPGVGGEKLFF. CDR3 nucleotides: TGTGCCAGCAGCCCCGGGGTGGGTGGTGAAAAACTGTTTTTT.